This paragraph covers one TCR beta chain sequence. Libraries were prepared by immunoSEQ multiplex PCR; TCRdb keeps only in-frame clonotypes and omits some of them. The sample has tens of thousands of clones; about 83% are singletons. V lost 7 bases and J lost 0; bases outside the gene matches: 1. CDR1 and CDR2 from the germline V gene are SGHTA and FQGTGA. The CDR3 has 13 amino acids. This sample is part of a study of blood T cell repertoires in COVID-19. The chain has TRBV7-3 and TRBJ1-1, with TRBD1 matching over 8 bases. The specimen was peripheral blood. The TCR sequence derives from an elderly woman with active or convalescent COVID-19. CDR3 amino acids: CASKQGVNTEAFF. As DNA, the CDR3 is TGTGCCAGCAAACAGGGGGTGAACACTGAAGCTTTCTTT.